These 6 T cell receptor beta chains came from one sample sequenced in a study of prognosis after radiotherapy for stage I lung cancer. Amplification of TCR beta CDR3 from genomic DNA used two-round multiplex PCR. The first PCR round targeted every TRBV and TRBJ gene with specific primers. TCRdb reanalysed the multiplex PCR reads using MiXCR and keeps one entry per CDR3 protein. The profile shows 13,000 or so distinct CDR3 sequences, 45% to 55% of them singletons. The starting material was PBMCs, obtained before or after stereotactic body radiation therapy (not recorded which). These receptor sequences come from a donor older than 45 with non-small cell lung cancer.

V usage is TRBV29-1 and J usage is TRBJ1-1; maybe TRBD1 (5 bases). The ends were cut back, 4 bases at V and 5 bases at J, with 14 bases in the middle. From germline, CDR1 is SQVTM and CDR2 ANQGSEA. The CDR3 runs to 13 residues. The CDR3 nucleotides read TGCAGCGTTGTGGTATGGGGCCGGACTGAAGCTTTCTTT. Its translation: CSVVVWGRTEAFF.

Comments on this clonotype: This may stem from a read error, because a much larger clone lies one nucleotide away. The V gene is TRBV5-4, the J gene TRBJ1-3, with D possibly TRBD1 on 5 matching bases. Germline V gene data show CDR1 as SGHNT and CDR2 as YYREEE (reference sequence). The CDR3 has 15 amino acids. In DNA form, the CDR3 reads TGTGCCAGCATCTTGGCCCTGGGGGTCGGAAACACCATATATTTT. As protein: CASILALGVGNTIYF. Full variable domain (remainder filled in from reference TRBV5-4 and TRBJ1-3): ETGVTQSPTHLIKTRGQQVTLRCSSQSGHNTVSWYQQALGQGPQFIFQYYREEENGRGNFPPRFSGLQFPNYSSELNVNALELDDSALYLCASILALGVGNTIYFGEGSWLTVV.

This clonotype was counted ten times or more. V gene TRBV7-9 combines with J gene TRBJ1-1; possible D gene TRBD1, 5 bases. Trimming took 0 bases from V and 5 from J, leaving 7 bases between them. The CDR3 runs 13 residues. Per germline, CDR1 SEHNR and CDR2 FQNEAQ (reference sequence). CDR3 in DNA: TGTGCCAGCAGCTTAGCGGGGGTTACTGAAGCTTTCTTT. Protein: CASSLAGVTEAFF.

This clonotype is medium-sized within its sample. The chain links TRBV5-1 to TRBJ2-7; D remains ambiguous. In germline, CDR1 is SGHRS, CDR2 YFSETQ. Trimming shortened V by 5 bases and J by 5 bases, and 17 bases separated the two germline ends. CDR3 size: 14 residues. This chain's CDR3 is CASRQTLTVHEQYF. CDR3 nucleotide sequence: TGCGCCAGCAGGCAAACCTTAACTGTGCACGAGCAGTACTTC.

In this sample, this clonotype turned up many times. A much more abundant neighbour one base away suggests this may be a read error. The rearrangement uses TRBV28 and TRBJ2-1; 10 bases agree with TRBD1. This CDR3 region has 15 residues. Trimming removed 11 bases from V and 6 bases from J; junction bases left unmatched: 13. In germline, CDR1 is MDHEN, CDR2 SYDVKM. This CDR3 is CAGGPGQGFFNEQFF. The DNA of the CDR3 is TGTGCCGGCGGACCGGGACAGGGGTTTTTCAATGAGCAGTTCTTC. The full variable domain, completed using reference TRBV28 and TRBJ2-1, is DVKVTQSSRYLVKRTGEKVFLECVQDMDHENMFWYRQDPGLGLRLIYFSYDVKMKEKGDIPEGYSVSREKKERFSLILESASTNQTSMYLCAGGPGQGFFNEQFFGPGTRLTVL.

This chain uses TRBV7-2 with TRBJ2-5; 8 bases align to TRBD2. The CDR3 has 16 residues. V gave up 2 bases and J gave up 6 bases; unmatched junction bases: 11. Germline V CDR1 and CDR2: SGHTA, FQGNSA. The CDR3 DNA sequence: TGTGCCAGCAGCTTAACTTCGTTTAGCGGGATTAAGACCCAGTACTTC. Amino acid sequence: CASSLTSFSGIKTQYF. The variable domain in full, completed from reference TRBV7-2 and TRBJ2-5, reads GAGVSQSPSNKVTEKGKDVELRCDPISGHTALYWYRQSLGQGLEFLIYFQGNSAPDKSGLPSDRFSAERTGGSVSTLTIQRTQQEDSAVYLCASSLTSFSGIKTQYFGPGTRLLVL.